A single sample is the source of the 29 T cell receptor beta chains below, sequenced in a study of regulatory T cells in long-lasting Graves disease. Time point noted: newly diagnosed GD, antithyroid drugs for less than 3 months. The TCR library was made from RNA extracted from PBMCs. Arm-PCR of CDR3 regions with iRepertoire HTBI primers generated TCR beta libraries. One entry per CDR3 protein results from TCRdb running MiXCR on the multiplex PCR reads. Of approximately 460,000 distinct CDR3 sequences detected, roughly 17% appear once; the ten largest clones hold about 10%. These same data were also listed under a study on T cells in Graves' hyperthyroidism and ophthalmopathy.

Here the sequenced sample was peripheral blood mononuclear cells (PBMCs), taken at new diagnosis, from a patient treated with antithyroid drugs. The source of these receptors is a woman in her thirties with Graves disease.

This clonotype was seen at least ten times. The V call is TRBV5-6, the J call TRBJ2-3; tentative D call: TRBD2 (5 bases). Germline loops: CDR1 SGHDT, CDR2 YYEEEE. There are 15 residues in the CDR3. The ends were cut back, 4 bases at V and 4 bases at J, with 16 bases in the middle. The CDR3 here is CASSDVGGAADTQYF. Here the CDR3 DNA reads TGTGCCAGCAGCGACGTCGGCGGAGCGGCAGATACGCAGTATTTT.

Ten or more counts support this clonotype. The CDR3 DNA follows: TGTGCCAGCAGCCAGGACAGGGTCGGCTACACCTTC. Amino acids: CASSQDRVGYTF. The chain recombines TRBV6-2 or TRBV6-3 with TRBJ1-2; 8 positions match TRBD1. The V gene end was trimmed by 6 bases and the J gene end by 8 bases; junction bases not matched to a gene: 5. The CDR3 is 12 residues long. From germline, CDR1 is MNHEY and CDR2 SVGEGT.

Notes on this clonotype: A read error is likely here: a far larger clone is one base away. V gene TRBV12-3 or TRBV12-4 combines with J gene TRBJ2-3, with D perhaps being TRBD1 or TRBD2 (6 bases each). This CDR3 is 16 amino acids long. Trimming stripped 5 bases from V and 3 bases from J, with 18 bases between. The CDR3 DNA reads as TGTGCCAGCAGTCCCTGGGGGGCGACGGTTACAGATACGCAGTATTTT. As protein: CASSPWGATVTDTQYF.

The chain joins TRBV28 to TRBJ1-5; a weak D match, TRBD1 (6 bases). From germline, CDR1 is MDHEN and CDR2 SYDVKM. This CDR3 is 16 amino acids long. With 4 bases removed from V and 5 bases from J, the gap between germline ends came to 18 bases. The chain's CDR3 is CASSWSLRGRYQPQHF. CDR3 in DNA: TGTGCCAGCAGTTGGAGCCTCAGGGGTCGGTATCAGCCCCAGCATTTT.

This clonotype has only a few counts. The J gene is TRBJ2-1, the V gene TRBV5-1; 7 nucleotides line up with TRBD2. In germline, CDR1 is SGHRS, CDR2 YFSETQ. V dropped 4 bases and J dropped 5; count of bases not matched to a gene: 3. This CDR3 is built from 13 residues. DNA of the CDR3: TGCGCCAGCAGCCCAGGGACTAACAATGAGCAGTTCTTC. This sequence encodes CASSPGTNNEQFF. Full variable domain (rest looked up from reference TRBV5-1 and TRBJ2-1): KAGVTQTPRYLIKTRGQQVTLSCSPISGHRSVSWYQQTPGQGLQFLFEYFSETQRNKGNFPGRFSGRQFSNSRSEMNVSTLELGDSALYLCASSPGTNNEQFFGPGTRLTVL.

This clonotype was seen more than once but under ten times. The chain employs TRBV3-1 and TRBJ2-1; 8 positions agree with TRBD2. The junction had 10 bases not matched to a gene; V was cut back by 2 bases and J by 4 bases. CDR1 and CDR2 (germline): LGHDT, YNNKEL (reference sequence). CDR3 length: 17 amino acids. CDR3 DNA: TGTGCCAGCAGCCAAAGTAGCGGGGCTCCAGTATACAATGAGCAGTTCTTC. Protein sequence: CASSQSSGAPVYNEQFF.

About this clonotype: This may be a read error: a much more frequent sequence differs by one nucleotide. The chain recombines TRBV20-1 with TRBJ2-1; tentatively, D is TRBD2 (6 bases). The CDR3 is 18 residues long. Germline loops: CDR1 DFQATT, CDR2 SNEGSKA (reference sequence). V shed 0 bases and J shed 10 bases, with 28 bases lying between them. The CDR3: CSARDMAPEGRITYEQFF. DNA for the CDR3: TGCAGTGCTAGAGATATGGCACCGGAGGGCCGTATCACCTACGAGCAGTTCTTC.

This clonotype was seen at least ten times. This rearrangement joins TRBV12-3 or TRBV12-4 to TRBJ1-1; a weak D match, TRBD1 (6 bases). CDR3 length: 14 residues. Trimming cost V 8 bases and J 0 bases, with 13 bases left between them. In nucleotides, the CDR3 is TGTGCCAGCTCCCTGGGGGGCATGAACACTGAAGCTTTCTTT. It codes for CASSLGGMNTEAFF.

This clonotype was picked up many times. The junction does not match germline at one end; this may be a read error. The chain employs TRBV27 and TRBJ1-2; D is unresolved. This CDR3 spans 13 amino acids. Germline CDR1 reads MNHEY; CDR2 reads SMNVEV (reference sequence). The CDR3 nucleotides are TGTGCCAGCAGCTTATTAGGGTCCTATGGCTACACCTTC. Residues: CASSLLGSYGYTF.

This clonotype has a count of ten or more. The J gene is TRBJ2-7, the V gene TRBV18, with 7 bases aligning to TRBD1. Germline CDR1 and CDR2: KGHSH and LQKENI. J gave up 5 bases and V 3 bases, and 10 bases lay outside the gene matches. CDR3 length equals 15 residues. CDR3 nucleotides: TGTGCCAGCTCACCCGACCGACAGGGTATCGACGAGCAGTACTTC. Its translation is CASSPDRQGIDEQYF.

This clonotype was observed at least ten times. This chain connects TRBV2 to TRBJ2-5, with D maybe TRBD2 (5 bases). Germline loops: CDR1 SNHLY, CDR2 FYNNEI. The V end was cut by 7 bases, the J end by 5 bases, with 8 bases between. The CDR3 contains 11 residues. The CDR3 region is CASTERETQYF. The CDR3 bases are TGTGCCAGCACGGAGCGGGAGACCCAGTACTTC. The whole variable domain, remainder taken from reference TRBV2 and TRBJ2-5, is EPEVTQTPSHQVTQMGQEVILRCVPISNHLYFYWYRQILGQKVEFLVSFYNNEISEKSEIFDDQFSVERPDGSNFTLKIRSTKLEDSAMYFCASTERETQYFGPGTRLLVL.

V gene TRBV7-9 combines with J gene TRBJ1-2; no clear D. Germline V gene data show CDR1 as SEHNR and CDR2 as FQNEAQ (reference sequence). The ends were cut back, 1 base at V and 12 bases at J, with 15 bases in the middle. This CDR3 contains 13 residues. This chain's CDR3 is CASSLVSRELNTF. Here the CDR3 DNA reads TGTGCCAGCAGCTTAGTCTCGAGGGAACTCAACACCTTC.

This clonotype was counted many times. The V and J genes are TRBV28 and TRBJ2-7; 8 nucleotides agree with TRBD2. In germline, CDR1 is MDHEN, CDR2 SYDVKM. The trim removed 5 bases at V and 2 bases at J, leaving 26 bases unmatched. CDR3 length: 21 residues. CDR3: CASSLSMEGWVAGTFTYEQYF. CDR3 nucleotides: TGTGCCAGCAGTCTCAGCATGGAGGGGTGGGTAGCGGGAACCTTCACCTACGAGCAGTACTTC.

This sequence joins TRBV6-1 and TRBJ2-1; TRBD1 matches 9 bases. This CDR3 region has 14 residues. Losses at the gene ends were 6 bases for V and 6 bases for J; bases not matched to a gene: 6. Germline V gene data show CDR1 as MNHNS and CDR2 as SASEGT. Here the CDR3 DNA reads TGTGCCAGCAGACAAGACAGGGGGATCAATGAGCAGTTCTTC. Translated, it gives CASRQDRGINEQFF.

This clonotype was detected ten times or more. The V gene is TRBV5-1, the J gene TRBJ1-5; the D is unclear. The CDR3 totals 14 residues. V was trimmed by 0 bases and J by 0 bases, leaving 4 bases between them. Germline CDR1 and CDR2: SGHRS and YFSETQ. CDR3 loop: CASSLGGSNQPQHF. CDR3 sequence (DNA): TGCGCCAGCAGCTTGGGGGGTAGCAATCAGCCCCAGCATTTT. Variable domain in full (rest from reference TRBV5-1 and TRBJ1-5): KAGVTQTPRYLIKTRGQQVTLSCSPISGHRSVSWYQQTPGQGLQFLFEYFSETQRNKGNFPGRFSGRQFSNSRSEMNVSTLELGDSALYLCASSLGGSNQPQHFGDGTRLSIL.

J is TRBJ2-1 and V is TRBV27; 9 nucleotides match TRBD1. V lost 8 bases, J lost 5 bases, and 7 bases stayed unmatched. CDR3 length: 14 residues. From germline, CDR1 is MNHEY and CDR2 SMNVEV (reference sequence). This CDR3 reads CASGIDRGNNEQFF. Here the CDR3 DNA reads TGTGCCAGCGGGATCGACAGGGGGAACAATGAGCAGTTCTTC.

This clonotype has ten or more counts. The gene calls are TRBV6-2 or TRBV6-3 and TRBJ2-7; unclear D gene. Germline CDR1 MNHEY, CDR2 SVGEGT. With 2 bases removed from V and 4 bases from J, the gap between germline ends came to 12 bases. The length of the CDR3 is 14 residues. The CDR3 reads CASSYHEGWYEQYF. CDR3 bases: TGTGCCAGCAGTTACCACGAAGGGTGGTACGAGCAGTACTTC.

This clonotype was seen only a few times. The rearrangement links TRBV10-3 to TRBJ2-5, with 9 bases aligning to TRBD1. Germline V gives CDR1 ENHRY, CDR2 SYGVKD. CDR3 length equals 14 residues. V shed 5 bases and J 3 bases; nucleotides not matched to a gene: 4. The CDR3 bases are TGTGCCATCAGTTTGGGACAGGGTGAAGAGACCCAGTACTTC. Amino acids: CAISLGQGEETQYF.

In its sample, this clonotype was seen a few times. The chain combines TRBV7-2 with TRBJ1-5; tentatively, D is TRBD1 (5 bases). The CDR3 loop spans 14 amino acids. V shed 5 bases and J shed 6 bases, with 14 bases lying between them. Germline V lookup: CDR1 SGHTA, CDR2 FQGNSA. CDR3 bases: TGTGCCAGCAGCGCTGACAGTCGGGGTCAGCCCCAGCATTTT. It is translated as CASSADSRGQPQHF.

This clonotype was counted at least ten times. The J gene is TRBJ2-7, the V gene TRBV7-2, with TRBD2 identical over 8 bases. This CDR3 has 15 amino acids. J gave up 1 base and V 5 bases, and 7 bases lay outside the gene matches. Per the germline V gene, CDR1 is SGHTA and CDR2 is FQGNSA. The CDR3 protein is CASSRILAGSYEQYF. The CDR3 DNA follows: TGTGCCAGCAGCCGAATCCTAGCGGGTTCCTACGAGCAGTACTTC.

This clonotype was seen many times. The chain couples TRBV20-1 to TRBJ2-7; D unclear. Germline V gene sequence: CDR1 DFQATT, CDR2 SNEGSKA (reference sequence). The CDR3 runs 13 residues. V lost 6 bases, J lost 1 base, and 13 bases lay in between. This CDR3 reads CSAWGRASYEQYF. CDR3 DNA sequence: TGCAGTGCCTGGGGAAGAGCGTCCTACGAGCAGTACTTC.

This clonotype was observed at least ten times. The chain combines TRBV6-1 with TRBJ1-1, with a tentative D call TRBD1 (5 bases). Between the trimmed V and J ends, which lost 3 bases and 2 bases, there was a span of 10 bases. The germline V gene has CDR1 MNHNS and CDR2 SASEGT. CDR3 size: 14 residues. CDR3 sequence: CASSDRRDNTEAFF. The DNA for the CDR3 is TGTGCCAGCAGTGATCGGCGGGACAACACTGAAGCTTTCTTT.

Ten or more counts support this clonotype. The chain joins TRBV7-6 to TRBJ2-7; 10 bases map to TRBD2. The germline V gene encodes CDR1 SGHVS and CDR2 FNYEAQ. This CDR3 contains 19 residues. Trimming cost V 4 bases and J 3 bases; bases outside gene matches: 18. In nucleotides, the CDR3 is TGTGCCAGCAGCTCGGCTAGCGGGAGAGGGGTCCCTGACTTCTACGAGCAGTACTTC. It translates to CASSSASGRGVPDFYEQYF.

The chain employs TRBV4-2 and TRBJ1-5; 12 bases align to TRBD1. Germline V gives CDR1 LGHNA, CDR2 YNFKEQ. This CDR3 has 16 residues. Trimming cost V 2 bases and J 3 bases; bases outside gene matches: 2. CDR3 DNA: TGTGCCAGCAGCCAACGGGACAGGGGGCCCAATCAGCCCCAGCATTTT. This translates into CASSQRDRGPNQPQHF.

The chain has TRBV6-1 and TRBJ1-1; a possible D gene is TRBD1 (6 bases). The CDR3 sequence is 12 residues long. Germline lookup yields CDR1 MNHNS and CDR2 SASEGT. With 10 bases removed from V and 4 bases from J, the gap between germline ends came to 13 bases. CDR3 nucleotides: TGTGCCATACGCAGGGGTTCCACTGAAGCTTTCTTT. This codes for CAIRRGSTEAFF.

This clonotype was observed a handful of times. The chain employs TRBV29-1 and TRBJ2-7; possibly TRBD1 for D (7 bases). This CDR3 has 13 amino acids. Germline loops: CDR1 SQVTM, CDR2 ANQGSEA. V lost 6 bases and J 5 bases, leaving 17 bases between the germline ends. In nucleotides, the CDR3 is TGCAGCGTGGAGGGACAGTCATACGACGAGCAGTACTTC. Amino acids: CSVEGQSYDEQYF.

The chain is built from TRBV29-1 and TRBJ2-5; 7 nucleotides agree with TRBD1. This CDR3 is built from 14 residues. The junction had 6 bases not matched to a gene; V was cut back by 3 bases and J by 2 bases. Looked up from germline, CDR1 is SQVTM and CDR2 is ANQGSEA. The chain's CDR3 is CSVEETGRQETQYF. The CDR3 region has the DNA TGCAGCGTTGAGGAGACAGGGCGACAAGAGACCCAGTACTTC.

This clonotype came up many times. This rearrangement joins TRBV2 to TRBJ2-5; D is unclear. Trimming took off 2 bases at V and 1 base at J, with 8 bases between the two ends. CDR3 length: 14 amino acids. CDR1 is SNHLY, CDR2 FYNNEI, per germline. CDR3 region: CASSEFQAQETQYF. The CDR3 DNA follows: TGTGCCAGCAGTGAATTCCAGGCCCAAGAGACCCAGTACTTC.

This chain joins TRBV28 and TRBJ1-3; unclear D gene. V was cut by 7 bases and J by 0 bases, with 10 bases left in between. Germline CDR1 MDHEN, CDR2 SYDVKM. The CDR3 sequence is 14 residues long. The CDR3 sequence is CASNIQSSGNTIYF. CDR3 DNA sequence: TGTGCCAGCAATATACAGAGCTCTGGAAACACCATATATTTT.